This T cell receptor (beta chain) stems from a study of breast tumors, draining lymph nodes, adjacent tissues. Findings and limits, study-wide: The lymph node origin of tumor T cells was framed as consistent with a hypothesis, not demonstrated. Tumor repertoires ranked between lymph nodes and nontumor tissue in diversity, with V and J gene preferences.

TCRdb recomputed calls from the multiplex PCR reads with MiXCR, one row per CDR3 protein. The table shows fewer than 140,000 distinct CDR3 sequences, with more than 25% occurring only once. There are many counts of this clonotype. The target antigen is unknown. Germline CDR1 is SGHVS and CDR2 is FQNEAQ. The CDR3 runs 15 residues. The V gene end was trimmed by 8 bases and the J gene end by 7 bases; junction bases not matched to a gene: 14. The lymph nodes were axillary draining lymph nodes from breast cancer patients. The sequencing input was axillary lymph node tissue. This TCR was sampled from a female donor with breast cancer. Some clones in this sample may be carry-over from other donors' samples. V is TRBV7-8 and J is TRBJ1-2, with TRBD1 identical over 9 bases. CDR3 DNA sequence: TGTGCCAGCGGACGGGACAGGGATCCCCCTTCTGGCTACACCTTC. Translating it yields CASGRDRDPPSGYTF.